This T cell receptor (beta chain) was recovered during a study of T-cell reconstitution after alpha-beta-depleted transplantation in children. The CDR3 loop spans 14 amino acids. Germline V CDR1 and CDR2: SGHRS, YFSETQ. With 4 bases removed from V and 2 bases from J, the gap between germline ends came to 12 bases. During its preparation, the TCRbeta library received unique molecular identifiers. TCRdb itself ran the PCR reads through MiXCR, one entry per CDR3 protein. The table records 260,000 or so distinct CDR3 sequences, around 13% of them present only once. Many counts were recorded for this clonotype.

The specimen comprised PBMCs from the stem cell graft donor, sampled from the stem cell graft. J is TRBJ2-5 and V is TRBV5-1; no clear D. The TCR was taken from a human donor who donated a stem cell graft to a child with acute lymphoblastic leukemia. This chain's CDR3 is CASSPLYIQETQYF. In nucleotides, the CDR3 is TGCGCCAGCAGCCCCTTATATATTCAAGAGACCCAGTACTTC.